This T cell receptor beta chain originates from a study of T cells in Graves' hyperthyroidism and ophthalmopathy. Study-level background: The initial diagnosis was the point when peripheral blood was collected, ahead of any treatment. General study findings and limits: Most clonotypes expanded in the thyroid (above 0.001) were also present in blood. In the analysis, a 13 V-J model separated ophthalmopathy from stable hyperthyroidism.

In this sample, this clonotype turned up a few times. Antigen specificity is unknown. Amplification of TCR beta CDR3 regions used RNA as the template. First-round RT-PCR of the TCR CDR3 relied on the HTBI primer set. A single record per CDR3 protein comes from TCRdb applying MiXCR to the multiplex PCR reads. Here the sample spans 500,000 or so distinct CDR3 sequences, roughly 18% being singletons. The length of the CDR3 is 18 residues. With V trimmed by 5 bases and J by 0 bases, 18 bases remained unmatched. Germline CDR1 and CDR2: DFQATT and SNEGSKA (reference sequence). Source material: blood. The sequence was collected from a young woman with Graves' ophthalmopathy. V is TRBV20-1 and J is TRBJ1-1; 7 bases are a match to TRBD1. CDR3 DNA sequence: TGCAGTGCTCGGGACAGCCAAACTACACCAATTATGAACACTGAAGCTTTCTTT. Protein: CSARDSQTTPIMNTEAFF.